The 14 T cell receptor beta chains given below trace back to one sample, sequenced in a study of shared clonotypes between healthy human individuals. TCRdb's table, derived via immunoSEQ multiplex PCR, lists solely in-frame clones and lacks some. The data show some 650,000 clones, approximately 97% seen once. The sequenced sample consisted of naive CD4+ T cells sorted from blood. Specified subset: CD45RA+ positively selected. All receptors come from a woman in her twenties or thirties in good health.

The gene calls are TRBV27 and TRBJ1-2, with D uncertain. V gave up 5 bases and J gave up 5 bases, with 18 bases separating them. This CDR3 has 15 amino acids. Germline values: CDR1 MNHEY, CDR2 SMNVEV (reference sequence). The CDR3 loop is CASSRSPTMRYGYTF. In DNA, the CDR3 is TGTGCCAGCAGTCGCTCTCCGACCATGAGGTATGGCTACACCTTC.

This chain connects TRBV9 to TRBJ2-1, with TRBD2 matching 7 bases. CDR3 length equals 15 residues. CDR1 is SGDLS and CDR2 is YYNGEE in the germline V gene. With V trimmed by 2 bases and J by 0 bases, 2 bases remained unmatched. CDR3 amino acids: CASSVTSDSYNEQFF. The CDR3 region has the DNA TGTGCCAGCAGCGTTACTAGCGACTCCTACAATGAGCAGTTCTTC.

The chain joins TRBV7-6 to TRBJ2-5; D uncertain. Trimming stripped 7 bases from V and 1 base from J, with 13 bases between. Germline V lookup: CDR1 SGHVS, CDR2 FNYEAQ. CDR3 size: 14 residues. CDR3 DNA: TGTGCCAGCACCCTCGGCGCCCCCCAAGAGACCCAGTACTTC. It codes for CASTLGAPQETQYF. Based on the CDR3 plus reference TRBV7-6 and TRBJ2-5, the full variable domain is GAGVSQSPRYKVTKRGQDVALRCDPISGHVSLYWYRQALGQGPEFLTYFNYEAQQDKSGLPNDRFSAERPEGSISTLTIQRTEQRDSAMYRCASTLGAPQETQYFGPGTRLLVL.

This clone was found once. The chain carries TRBV5-1 and TRBJ2-7; D could derive from TRBD1 or TRBD2 (5 bases each). Germline CDR1 and CDR2: SGHRS and YFSETQ. The V gene lost 6 bases and the J gene lost 3 bases, with 13 bases spanning the gap. The CDR3 spans 13 residues. The CDR3 protein is CASTDSGGYEQYF. The CDR3 DNA sequence: TGCGCCAGCACCGACTCTGGGGGCTACGAGCAGTACTTC.

The DNA of the CDR3 is TGCGCCAGCAGCCCCCAGGGAGGGCTAACCGACACTGAAGCTTTCTTT. Amino acids: CASSPQGGLTDTEAFF. The rearrangement joins TRBV5-1 to TRBJ1-1, with TRBD1 as a possible D gene (5 bases). Germline V gives CDR1 SGHRS, CDR2 YFSETQ. V was pared by 4 bases and J by 3 bases, with 19 bases between. The CDR3 runs to 16 residues.

The rearrangement joins TRBV20-1 to TRBJ1-2; D possibly corresponds to TRBD1 (5 bases). The V gene's germline CDR1 is DFQATT and CDR2 SNEGSKA (reference sequence). Trimming took off 5 bases at V and 8 bases at J, with 12 bases between the two ends. The length of the CDR3 is 11 residues. The CDR3 is CSAPRQRGYTF. The CDR3, as DNA: TGCAGTGCTCCTCGACAGCGCGGCTACACCTTC.

The chain combines TRBV28 with TRBJ2-7; D may be TRBD2 (5 bases). Trimming removed 6 bases at V and 3 bases at J, with 21 bases between. This CDR3 has 16 amino acids. The germline V gene encodes CDR1 MDHEN and CDR2 SYDVKM. CDR3 region: CASRRSGLSGRYEQYF. CDR3 nucleotides: TGTGCCAGCAGACGCTCCGGACTCAGTGGCCGCTACGAGCAGTACTTC.

The V gene is TRBV5-1, the J gene TRBJ2-3; a weak D match, TRBD2 (5 bases). Germline lookup yields CDR1 SGHRS and CDR2 YFSETQ. The CDR3 is 14 residues long. Trimming took off 3 bases at V and 2 bases at J, with 10 bases between the two ends. Here the CDR3 DNA reads TGCGCCAGCAGCTCGGAGCTAGCCACAGATACGCAGTATTTT. Translating it yields CASSSELATDTQYF.

The sample holds one count of this clone. The V gene is TRBV5-1, the J gene TRBJ2-2, with 7 positions matching TRBD1. Germline loops: CDR1 SGHRS, CDR2 YFSETQ. CDR3 length: 17 amino acids. Unmatched junction bases numbered 14, after V lost 4 bases and J lost 5 bases. The CDR3 coding sequence is TGCGCCAGCAGCGAAGCCCCATGGACAGGATGGACCGGGGAGCTGTTTTTT. This sequence encodes CASSEAPWTGWTGELFF.

V is TRBV2 and J is TRBJ2-4; D call uncertain. Germline assignment: CDR1 SNHLY and CDR2 FYNNEI. The CDR3 length is 14 residues. V was trimmed by 6 bases and J by 0 bases, leaving 9 bases between them. The CDR3 coding sequence is TGTGCCAGCAGCCGCCGATCAGCCAAAAACATTCAGTACTTC. Translating it yields CASSRRSAKNIQYF. The full variable domain, completed using reference TRBV2 and TRBJ2-4, is EPEVTQTPSHQVTQMGQEVILRCVPISNHLYFYWYRQILGQKVEFLVSFYNNEISEKSEIFDDQFSVERPDGSNFTLKIRSTKLEDSAMYFCASSRRSAKNIQYFGAGTRLSVL.

J is TRBJ2-1 and V is TRBV7-9; TRBD2 agrees at 8 bases. Looked up from germline, CDR1 is SEHNR and CDR2 is FQNEAQ (reference sequence). CDR3 length: 14 amino acids. Losses at the gene ends were 3 bases for V and 5 bases for J; bases not matched to a gene: 3. CDR3 bases: TGTGCCAGCAGCTTTACTAGCGGAAACAATGAGCAGTTCTTC. Encoded protein: CASSFTSGNNEQFF.

This clone was seen once. This sequence joins TRBV27 and TRBJ1-5; D is uncertain. The CDR3 is made up of 16 amino acids. Germline assignment: CDR1 MNHEY and CDR2 SMNVEV (reference sequence). The V end was cut by 0 bases, the J end by 2 bases, with 11 bases between. The chain's CDR3 is CASSLSPRMRNQPQHF. The CDR3, as DNA: TGTGCCAGCAGTTTATCGCCCAGGATGCGCAATCAGCCCCAGCATTTT.

J is TRBJ1-6 and V is TRBV7-2, with 10 bases aligning to TRBD1. Trimming removed 4 bases from V and 4 bases from J; junction bases left unmatched: 1. The germline V gene has CDR1 SGHTA and CDR2 FQGNSA. There are 15 residues in the CDR3. Here the CDR3 reads CASSWDRGYNSPLHF. The CDR3 DNA is TGTGCCAGCAGCTGGGACAGGGGATATAATTCACCCCTCCACTTT.

This clone was seen once. This sequence joins TRBV19 and TRBJ2-1; 10 bases fit TRBD2. In germline, CDR1 is LNHDA, CDR2 SQIVND (reference sequence). The V segment lost 6 bases and the J segment 9 bases; nucleotides outside the gene matches: 8. CDR3 length equals 14 residues. In DNA form, the CDR3 reads TGTGCCAGTAGGCTTCTAGCGGGAGTTGGTGAGCAGTTCTTC. Amino acids: CASRLLAGVGEQFF.